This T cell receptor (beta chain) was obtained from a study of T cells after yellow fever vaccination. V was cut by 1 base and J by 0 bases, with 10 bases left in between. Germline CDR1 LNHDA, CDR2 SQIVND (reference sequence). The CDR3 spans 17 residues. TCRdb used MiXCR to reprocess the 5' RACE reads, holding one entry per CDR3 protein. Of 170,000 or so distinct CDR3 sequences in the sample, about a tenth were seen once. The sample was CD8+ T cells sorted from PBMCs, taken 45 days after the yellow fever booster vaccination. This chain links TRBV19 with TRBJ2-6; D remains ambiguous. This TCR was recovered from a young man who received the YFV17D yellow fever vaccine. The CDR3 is CASSIGDIYSGANVLTF. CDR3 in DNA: TGTGCCAGTAGTATAGGTGACATCTACTCTGGGGCCAACGTCCTGACTTTC.